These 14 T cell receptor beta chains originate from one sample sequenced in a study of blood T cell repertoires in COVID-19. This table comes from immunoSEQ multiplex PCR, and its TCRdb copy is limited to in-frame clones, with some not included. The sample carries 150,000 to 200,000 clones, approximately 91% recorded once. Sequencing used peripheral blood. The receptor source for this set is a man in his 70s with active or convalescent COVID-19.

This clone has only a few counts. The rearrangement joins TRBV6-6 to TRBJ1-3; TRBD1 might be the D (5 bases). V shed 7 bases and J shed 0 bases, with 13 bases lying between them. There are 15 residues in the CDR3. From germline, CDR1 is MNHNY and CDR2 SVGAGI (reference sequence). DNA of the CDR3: TGTGCCAGCACCCGACGGGGGGGCTCTGGAAACACCATATATTTT. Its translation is CASTRRGGSGNTIYF.

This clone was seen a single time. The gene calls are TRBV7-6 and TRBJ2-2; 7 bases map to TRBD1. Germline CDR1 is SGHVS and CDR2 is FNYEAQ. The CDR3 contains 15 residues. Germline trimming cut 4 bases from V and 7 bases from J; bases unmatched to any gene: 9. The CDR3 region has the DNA TGTGCCAGCAGCTCGACAGGGACGGACAACGGGGAGCTGTTTTTT. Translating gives CASSSTGTDNGELFF.

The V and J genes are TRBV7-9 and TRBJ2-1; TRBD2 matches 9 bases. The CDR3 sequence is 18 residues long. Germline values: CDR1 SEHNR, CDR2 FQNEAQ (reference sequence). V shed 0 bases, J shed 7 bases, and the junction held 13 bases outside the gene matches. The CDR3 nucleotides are TGTGCCAGCAGCTTAGCTGTGGCTAGCGGGGCCATCGGGAATGAGCAGTTCTTC. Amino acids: CASSLAVASGAIGNEQFF.

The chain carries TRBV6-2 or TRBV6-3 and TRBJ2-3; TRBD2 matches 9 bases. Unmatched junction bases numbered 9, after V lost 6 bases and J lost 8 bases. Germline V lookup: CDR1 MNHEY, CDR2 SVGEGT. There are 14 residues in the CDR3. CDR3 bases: TGTGCCAGCAGCCCCTTAGCGGGAGAACGTACGCAGTATTTT. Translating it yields CASSPLAGERTQYF.

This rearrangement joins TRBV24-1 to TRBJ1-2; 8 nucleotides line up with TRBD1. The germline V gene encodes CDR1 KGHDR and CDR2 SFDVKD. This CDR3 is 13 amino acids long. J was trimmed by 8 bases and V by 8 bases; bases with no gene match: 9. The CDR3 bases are TGTGCCACCAACGACGGACAGGGAGTCGGCTACACCTTC. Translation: CATNDGQGVGYTF.

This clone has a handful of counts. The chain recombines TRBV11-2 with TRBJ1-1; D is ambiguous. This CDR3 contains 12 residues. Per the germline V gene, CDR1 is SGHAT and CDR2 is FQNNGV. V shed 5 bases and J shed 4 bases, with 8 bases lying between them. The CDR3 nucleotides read TGTGCCAGCAGCCTTACGGGCACTGAAGCTTTCTTT. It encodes CASSLTGTEAFF.

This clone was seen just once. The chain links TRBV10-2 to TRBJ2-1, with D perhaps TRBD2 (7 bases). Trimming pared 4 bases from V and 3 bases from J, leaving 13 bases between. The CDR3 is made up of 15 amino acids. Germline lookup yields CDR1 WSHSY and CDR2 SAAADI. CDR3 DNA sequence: TGCGCCAGCAGTGGGTGGGGGGGCAGCTACAATGAGCAGTTCTTC. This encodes CASSGWGGSYNEQFF.

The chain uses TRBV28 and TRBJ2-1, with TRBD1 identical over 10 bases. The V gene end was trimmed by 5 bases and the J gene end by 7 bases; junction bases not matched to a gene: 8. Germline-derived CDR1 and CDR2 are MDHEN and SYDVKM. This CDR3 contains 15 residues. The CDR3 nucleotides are TGTGCCAGCAGTCGGACAGGGGGTACGTCGAATGAGCAGTTCTTC. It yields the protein CASSRTGGTSNEQFF.

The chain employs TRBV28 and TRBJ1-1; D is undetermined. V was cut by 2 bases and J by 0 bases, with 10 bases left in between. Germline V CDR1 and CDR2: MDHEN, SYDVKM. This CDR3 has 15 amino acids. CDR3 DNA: TGTGCCAGCAGTTTAGAGCCGGAGATGAACACTGAAGCTTTCTTT. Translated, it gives CASSLEPEMNTEAFF.

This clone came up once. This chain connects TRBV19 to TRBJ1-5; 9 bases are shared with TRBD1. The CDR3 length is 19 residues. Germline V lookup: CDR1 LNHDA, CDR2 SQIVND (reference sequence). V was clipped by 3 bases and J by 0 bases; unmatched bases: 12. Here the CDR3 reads CASSILPGQGYSSNQPQHF. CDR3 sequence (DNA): TGTGCCAGTAGTATCTTACCGGGACAGGGTTACTCTAGCAATCAGCCCCAGCATTTT.

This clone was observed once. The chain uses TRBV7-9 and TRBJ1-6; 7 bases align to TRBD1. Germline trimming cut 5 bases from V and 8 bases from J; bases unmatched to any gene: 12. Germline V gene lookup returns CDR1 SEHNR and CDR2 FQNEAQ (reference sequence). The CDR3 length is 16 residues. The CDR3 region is CASSPSGQLIHSPLHF. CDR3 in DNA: TGTGCCAGCAGCCCGTCGGGACAGCTGATCCATTCACCCCTCCACTTT.

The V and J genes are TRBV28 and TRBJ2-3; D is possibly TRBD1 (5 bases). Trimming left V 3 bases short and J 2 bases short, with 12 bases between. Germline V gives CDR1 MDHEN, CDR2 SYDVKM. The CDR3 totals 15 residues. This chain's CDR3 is CASSLRQGYTDTQYF. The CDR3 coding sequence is TGTGCCAGCAGTTTGCGGCAGGGATACACAGATACGCAGTATTTT. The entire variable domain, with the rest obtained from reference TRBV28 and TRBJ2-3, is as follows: DVKVTQSSRYLVKRTGEKVFLECVQDMDHENMFWYRQDPGLGLRLIYFSYDVKMKEKGDIPEGYSVSREKKERFSLILESASTNQTSMYLCASSLRQGYTDTQYFGPGTRLTVL.

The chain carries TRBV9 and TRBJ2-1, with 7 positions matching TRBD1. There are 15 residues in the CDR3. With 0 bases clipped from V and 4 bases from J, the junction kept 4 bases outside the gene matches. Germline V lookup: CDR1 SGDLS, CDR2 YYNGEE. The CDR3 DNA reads TGTGCCAGCAGCGTAGGACAGGGATTATACAATGAGCAGTTCTTC. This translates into CASSVGQGLYNEQFF.

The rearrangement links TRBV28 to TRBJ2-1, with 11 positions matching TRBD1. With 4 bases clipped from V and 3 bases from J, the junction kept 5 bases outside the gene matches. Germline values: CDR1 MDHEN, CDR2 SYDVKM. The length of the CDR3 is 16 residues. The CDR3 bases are TGTGCCAGCAGTTCCACCGGGACAGGGGGCTACAATGAGCAGTTCTTC. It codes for CASSSTGTGGYNEQFF.